The 6 T cell receptor beta chains given below trace back to one sample, sequenced in a study of blood T cell repertoires in COVID-19. Produced via immunoSEQ multiplex PCR; TCRdb's table is partial and in-frame only. The sample includes 200,000 to 300,000 clones, around 92% of them seen just once. The specimen sequenced was PBMCs or T cells enriched from blood (not recorded which). The receptor source for this set is a woman aged 30 to 39 with acute COVID-19.

This chain uses TRBV30 with TRBJ1-6; the D is unclear. Trimming stripped 1 base from V and 5 bases from J, with 6 bases between. The CDR3 loop spans 13 amino acids. The germline gives CDR1 GTSNPN, CDR2 SVGIG (reference sequence). CDR3 DNA: TGTGCCTGGAGTGCGGGGAATAATTCACCCCTCCACTTT. Amino acids: CAWSAGNNSPLHF.

The V and J genes are TRBV5-1 and TRBJ2-1; 8 bases fit TRBD1. Germline assignment: CDR1 SGHRS and CDR2 YFSETQ. V was clipped by 0 bases and J by 6 bases; unmatched bases: 5. This CDR3 has 15 residues. CDR3 sequence reads: CASSLVNGQGNEQFF. The CDR3 nucleotides are TGCGCCAGCAGCTTGGTTAACGGACAGGGCAATGAGCAGTTCTTC.

The chain has TRBV14 and TRBJ1-1; D unresolved. Germline values: CDR1 SGHDN, CDR2 FVKESK. V was clipped by 6 bases and J by 0 bases, with 20 bases between them. The CDR3 covers 17 residues. The CDR3 loop reads CASSLLYRKLMNTEAFF. CDR3 DNA: TGTGCCAGCAGTCTTCTGTACAGAAAGTTAATGAACACTGAAGCTTTCTTT. Complete variable domain (other parts from reference TRBV14 and TRBJ1-1): EAGVTQFPSHSVIEKGQTVTLRCDPISGHDNLYWYRRVMGKEIKFLLHFVKESKQDESGMPNNRFLAERTGGTYSTLKVQPAELEDSGVYFCASSLLYRKLMNTEAFFGQGTRLTVV.

The chain links TRBV6-1 to TRBJ2-7; 7 nucleotides match TRBD1. V was clipped by 6 bases and J by 2 bases; unmatched bases: 10. The CDR3 runs 15 residues. Germline V CDR1 and CDR2: MNHNS, SASEGT. Written as DNA, the CDR3 is TGTGCCAGCAGAGCGGACAGGTCGAGGCCCTACGAGCAGTACTTC. Its translation: CASRADRSRPYEQYF.

The gene calls are TRBV7-2 and TRBJ2-5, with D perhaps matching TRBD2 (6 bases). V gave up 7 bases and J gave up 2 bases, with 17 bases separating them. Germline V gene sequence: CDR1 SGHTA, CDR2 FQGNSA. The CDR3 is 15 amino acids. The CDR3 DNA sequence: TGTGCCAGCACCCCGGCGGGGACTCTTCAAGAGACCCAGTACTTC. Its protein is CASTPAGTLQETQYF.

The chain recombines TRBV2 with TRBJ2-5; 8 nucleotides line up with TRBD1. Germline lookup yields CDR1 SNHLY and CDR2 FYNNEI. Unmatched junction bases numbered 7, after V lost 5 bases and J lost 2 bases. The CDR3 extends over 15 amino acids. CDR3 region: CASSTDRGRQETQYF. DNA for the CDR3: TGTGCCAGCAGTACCGACAGGGGAAGACAAGAGACCCAGTACTTC.